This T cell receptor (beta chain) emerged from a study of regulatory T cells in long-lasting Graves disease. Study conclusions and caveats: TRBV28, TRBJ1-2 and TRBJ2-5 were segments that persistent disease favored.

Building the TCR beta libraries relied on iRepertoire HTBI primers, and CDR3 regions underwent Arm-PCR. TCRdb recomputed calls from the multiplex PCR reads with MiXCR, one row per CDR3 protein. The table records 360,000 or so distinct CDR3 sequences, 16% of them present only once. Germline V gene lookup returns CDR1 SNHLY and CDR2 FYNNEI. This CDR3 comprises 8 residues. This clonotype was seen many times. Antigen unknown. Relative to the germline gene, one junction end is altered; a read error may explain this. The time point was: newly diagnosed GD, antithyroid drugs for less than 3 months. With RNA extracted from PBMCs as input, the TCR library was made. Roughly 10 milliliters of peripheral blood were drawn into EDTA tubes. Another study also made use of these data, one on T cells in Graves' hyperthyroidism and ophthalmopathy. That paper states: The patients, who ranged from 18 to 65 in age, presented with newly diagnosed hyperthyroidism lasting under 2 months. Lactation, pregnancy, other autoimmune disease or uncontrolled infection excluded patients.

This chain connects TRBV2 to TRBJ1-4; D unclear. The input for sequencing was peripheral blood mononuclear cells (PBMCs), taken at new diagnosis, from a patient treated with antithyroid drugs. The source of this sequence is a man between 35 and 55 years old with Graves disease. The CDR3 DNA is TGTGCCAGCAGCGCGGGAGTTTTT. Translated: CASSAGVF. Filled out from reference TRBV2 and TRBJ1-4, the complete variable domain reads EPEVTQTPSHQVTQMGQEVILRCVPISNHLYFYWYRQILGQKVEFLVSFYNNEISEKSEIFDDQFSVERPDGSNFTLKIRSTKLEDSAMYFCASSAGVFGSGTQLSVL.